This is a list of T cell receptor beta chains from one sample in a study of T cell responses to AZD1222 COVID-19 vaccine. TCRdb keeps only in-frame clones here, not all; method: immunoSEQ multiplex PCR. The sample includes some 150,000 clones, roughly 93% seen only once; the top ten take less than 0.95%. This specimen was peripheral blood, taken on day 0 of MenACWY control vaccination. The receptors originated from an adult in good health. Each CDR3 is given with its conserved first and last residue. A D gene is named only where the DNA matches it firmly.

D gene | J gene | V gene | CDR3 DNA | CDR3 protein
NA | TRBJ2-7 | TRBV2 | TGTGCCAGCAGTGAACAAGGACAGAACTACGAGCAGTACTTC | CASSEQGQNYEQYF
TRBD2 | TRBJ2-3 | TRBV28 | TGTGCCAGCAGTTTAGCTAGCGGGAGTACAGATACGCAGTATTTT | CASSLASGSTDTQYF
NA | TRBJ1-1 | TRBV30 | TGTGCCTGGAAACAGGGAAGGACTGAAGCTTTCTTT | CAWKQGRTEAFF
TRBD1 | TRBJ1-6 | TRBV15 | TGTGCCACCAGCAGAGAGGGGACAGGGTCCCCACCCCTCCACTTT | CATSREGTGSPPLHF
TRBD1 | TRBJ1-4 | TRBV5-8 | TGTGCCAGCAGCTTGGGAGGACAGGGCTATGAAAAACTGTTTTTT | CASSLGGQGYEKLFF
TRBD1 | TRBJ1-4 | TRBV10-3 | TGTGCCACGGCACCCGGGACAGCAACTAATGAAAAACTGTTTTTT | CATAPGTATNEKLFF
NA | TRBJ2-5 | TRBV9 | TGTGCCAGCAGCGTAGGGGGCAGGGGACTCCGAGAGACCCAGTACTTC | CASSVGGRGLRETQYF
TRBD1 | TRBJ2-7 | TRBV18 | TGTGCCAGCTCCGAAGGGCGACAGGGACGCGAGCAGTACTTC | CASSEGRQGREQYF
NA | TRBJ1-2 | TRBV6-5 | TGTGCCAGCCGGCGGACGGGGACCTATGGCTACACCTTC | CASRRTGTYGYTF
NA | TRBJ2-2 | TRBV7-9 | TGTGCCAGCAGCCAGGGACAGAACACCGGGGAGCTGTTTTTT | CASSQGQNTGELFF
TRBD1 | TRBJ1-1 | TRBV28 | TGTGCCAGCAGTCCGCCCCCTGGACAGGGGAGCGGGAACACTGAAGCTTTCTTT | CASSPPPGQGSGNTEAFF
TRBD1 | TRBJ2-1 | TRBV5-4 | TGTGCCAGCAGCCTCGACAGGGGGTCCTACAATGAGCAGTTCTTC | CASSLDRGSYNEQFF
NA | TRBJ1-2 | TRBV28 | TGTGCCAGCAGATCCTTTCAGACCTCCTATGGCTACACCTTC | CASRSFQTSYGYTF
NA | TRBJ2-1 | TRBV29-1 | TGCAGCGCCCACCAAATGGGTGAGCAGTTCTTC | CSAHQMGEQFF
NA | TRBJ1-1 | TRBV28 | TGTGCCAGCAGTTCTAACACTGAAGCTTTCTTT | CASSSNTEAFF
NA | TRBJ1-5 | TRBV3-1/TRBV3-2 | TGTGCCAGCAGTCTGGTTGGGCAGCCCCAGCATTTT | CASSLVGQPQHF